Shown below are 17 T cell receptor beta chains from a single sample sequenced in a study of chemoradiotherapy in HPV16-positive cancers. The protocol was immunoSEQ multiplex PCR, while the TCRdb copy is restricted to in-frame clones and leaves out a portion. This sample yields thousands of clones, of which approximately 73% are seen a single time; approximately 30% belongs to the top ten. This material was obtained from a patient who underwent chemoradiotherapy. The receptors come from a human donor with HPV-associated anogenital cancer.

J is TRBJ1-5 and V is TRBV7-9; possibly TRBD1 for D (6 bases). This CDR3 has 14 residues. V was cut by 8 bases and J by 2 bases, with 13 bases left in between. Germline lookup yields CDR1 SEHNR and CDR2 FQNEAQ (reference sequence). The CDR3 nucleotides read TGTGCCAGCGCTCGGACAGATGGCAATCAGCCCCAGCATTTT. Encoded protein: CASARTDGNQPQHF.

V and J are TRBV5-5 and TRBJ1-3; the D is unclear. Germline CDR1 is SGHKS and CDR2 is YYEKEE (reference sequence). V shed 1 base and J shed 0 bases, with 5 bases lying between them. This CDR3 is 14 amino acids long. The CDR3 DNA follows: TGTGCCAGCAGCTTGCCGGACTCTGGAAACACCATATATTTT. Protein: CASSLPDSGNTIYF.

V and J are TRBV28 and TRBJ1-4; D is ambiguous. V gave up 7 bases and J gave up 4 bases, with 10 bases separating them. CDR1 is MDHEN, CDR2 SYDVKM, per germline. The CDR3 extends over 13 amino acids. The CDR3 reads CASNEEFNEKLFF. The CDR3 nucleotides read TGTGCCAGCAACGAGGAGTTTAATGAAAAACTGTTTTTT.

The genes are TRBV5-4 and TRBJ1-1; the D is unclear. The germline gives CDR1 SGHNT, CDR2 YYREEE (reference sequence). V was clipped by 6 bases and J by 0 bases, with 15 bases between them. The CDR3 has 15 residues. The CDR3 sequence is CASTEGLMMNTEAFF. The DNA for the CDR3 is TGTGCCAGCACCGAAGGACTGATGATGAACACTGAAGCTTTCTTT.

The chain has TRBV28 and TRBJ1-2, with D possibly being TRBD1 (6 bases). Trimming took off 5 bases at V and 10 bases at J, with 20 bases between the two ends. The CDR3 is made up of 14 amino acids. CDR1 is MDHEN, CDR2 SYDVKM, per germline. The CDR3: CASSGDNGIRDYTF. CDR3 coding DNA: TGTGCCAGCAGTGGGGACAATGGGATTCGAGACTACACCTTC.

The chain uses TRBV7-2 and TRBJ1-1; TRBD1 aligns across 7 bases. This CDR3 region has 17 residues. The germline V gene encodes CDR1 SGHTA and CDR2 FQGNSA. The V segment lost 1 base and the J segment 1 base; nucleotides outside the gene matches: 9. The CDR3, as DNA: TGTGCCAGCAGCTTAGGGACAGGCGGGTATGGGAACACTGAAGCTTTCTTT. Encoded protein: CASSLGTGGYGNTEAFF.

This clone came up once. This chain connects TRBV19 to TRBJ2-5; 12 nucleotides match TRBD2. The V gene end was trimmed by 6 bases and the J gene end by 5 bases; junction bases not matched to a gene: 1. The CDR3 has 13 residues. Germline-derived CDR1 and CDR2 are LNHDA and SQIVND (reference sequence). This chain's CDR3 is CASSGLAGETQYF. The CDR3 DNA sequence: TGTGCCAGTAGCGGACTAGCGGGGGAGACCCAGTACTTC.

V usage is TRBV9 and J usage is TRBJ2-3, with 7 positions matching TRBD2. The CDR3 loop spans 17 amino acids. The J segment lost 0 bases and the V segment lost 4 bases, leaving 11 bases of the junction unmatched. Germline V CDR1 and CDR2: SGDLS, YYNGEE. The CDR3 nucleotides are TGTGCCAGCAGCCCTCACAAGGGAGCGGGAAGCACAGATACGCAGTATTTT. Its translation: CASSPHKGAGSTDTQYF.

This rearrangement joins TRBV29-1 to TRBJ2-7, with 10 bases identical to TRBD1. Germline-derived CDR1 and CDR2 are SQVTM and ANQGSEA. The junction had 5 bases not matched to a gene; V was cut back by 7 bases and J by 5 bases. CDR3 length: 12 residues. CDR3 sequence reads: CSGGTGVHEQYF. CDR3 DNA sequence: TGCAGCGGCGGGACAGGGGTGCACGAGCAGTACTTC.

The rearrangement joins TRBV19 to TRBJ2-3; perhaps D is TRBD1 or TRBD2 (5 bases each). Germline-derived CDR1 and CDR2 are LNHDA and SQIVND (reference sequence). This CDR3 comprises 13 residues. Trimming cost V 7 bases and J 10 bases, with 18 bases left between them. The CDR3 DNA reads as TGTGCCAGTAACGAGGGGCAGGGCGGTGCGCAGTATTTT. This encodes CASNEGQGGAQYF. The full variable domain, its missing parts supplied by reference TRBV19 and TRBJ2-3, is DGGITQSPKYLFRKEGQNVTLSCEQNLNHDAMYWYRQDPGQGLRLIYYSQIVNDFQKGDIAEGYSVSREKKESFPLTVTSAQKNPTAFYLCASNEGQGGAQYFGPGTRLTVL.

The chain links TRBV6-1 to TRBJ2-7; D not resolved. The CDR3 extends over 13 amino acids. The germline V gene has CDR1 MNHNS and CDR2 SASEGT. The V gene lost 4 bases and the J gene lost 2 bases, with 9 bases spanning the gap. The CDR3 coding sequence is TGTGCCAGCAGTGTTACAGCAGCCTACGAGCAGTACGTC. Its translation: CASSVTAAYEQYV.

The chain has TRBV4-1 and TRBJ2-1, with D uncertain. Germline-derived CDR1 and CDR2 are MGHRA and YSYEKL. The CDR3 sequence is 14 residues long. Trimming pared 4 bases from V and 4 bases from J, leaving 11 bases between. The CDR3 DNA follows: TGCGCCAGCAGCCCCCTCCGGCTGTACAATGAGCAGTTCTTC. It translates to CASSPLRLYNEQFF.

The V gene is TRBV13, the J gene TRBJ1-2, with 9 nucleotides matching TRBD1. V trimming: 1 base; J trimming: 5 bases; junction bases outside the gene matches: 8. The CDR3 runs 16 residues. Germline values: CDR1 PRHDT, CDR2 FYEKMQ (reference sequence). The chain's CDR3 is CASSLEALGQGYGYTF. In nucleotides, the CDR3 is TGTGCCAGCAGCTTAGAAGCGTTGGGACAGGGATATGGCTACACCTTC. The full variable domain, rest sourced from reference TRBV13 and TRBJ1-2, is AAGVIQSPRHLIKEKRETATLKCYPIPRHDTVYWYQQGPGQDPQFLISFYEKMQSDKGSIPDRFSAQQFSDYHSELNMSSLELGDSALYFCASSLEALGQGYGYTFGSGTRLTVV.

This clone was detected only a few times. CDR3 coding DNA: TGTGCCAGCAGCTTGCGACAGGGTAGCAATCAGCCCCAGCATTTT. This gives the protein CASSLRQGSNQPQHF. The chain is built from TRBV5-6 and TRBJ1-5; 7 nucleotides agree with TRBD1. The germline gives CDR1 SGHDT, CDR2 YYEEEE. V lost 1 base and J lost 0; bases outside the gene matches: 1. CDR3 length: 15 amino acids.

This clone has a handful of counts. CDR3 amino acids: CASSLFVGRAVTGELFF. DNA for the CDR3: TGTGCCAGCAGCTTGTTTGTCGGGAGGGCGGTCACCGGGGAGCTGTTTTTT. The chain is built from TRBV7-8 and TRBJ2-2; 8 bases map to TRBD2. V dropped 3 bases and J dropped 4; count of bases not matched to a gene: 10. CDR1 is SGHVS, CDR2 FQNEAQ, per germline. This CDR3 spans 17 amino acids.

The CDR3 nucleotides read TGTGCCAGCAGCTTAGAGTGGGCAGGGGGAGGCGATACGCAGTATTTT. Amino acids: CASSLEWAGGGDTQYF. This chain uses TRBV11-2 with TRBJ2-3; D is perhaps TRBD1 (7 bases). CDR1 is SGHAT and CDR2 is FQNNGV in the germline V gene. This CDR3 is built from 16 residues. Trimming took off 0 bases at V and 6 bases at J, with 16 bases between the two ends.

The table lists this clone with a count of one. The chain links TRBV5-4 to TRBJ1-1; perhaps TRBD1 as D (5 bases). The germline V gene encodes CDR1 SGHNT and CDR2 YYREEE (reference sequence). This CDR3 has 15 amino acids. Trimming took off 7 bases at V and 5 bases at J, with 21 bases between the two ends. The CDR3 loop is CASSHGGGMRTEAFF. CDR3 sequence (DNA): TGTGCCAGCTCTCACGGGGGGGGGATGAGGACTGAAGCTTTCTTT. The full variable domain, in which reference TRBV5-4 and TRBJ1-1 provide the parts outside the CDR3, is ETGVTQSPTHLIKTRGQQVTLRCSSQSGHNTVSWYQQALGQGPQFIFQYYREEENGRGNFPPRFSGLQFPNYSSELNVNALELDDSALYLCASSHGGGMRTEAFFGQGTRLTVV.